This TCR beta chain was retrieved from a study of T cells after yellow fever vaccination. Overall study context: Libraries from low-cell-number fractions were prepared with the SMART-Seq v4 Ultra Low Input RNA kit.

TCRdb passed the 5' RACE reads through MiXCR, listing each CDR3 protein once. The table lists some 30,000 distinct CDR3 sequences, 4% to 4.5% of them singletons. Germline CDR1 and CDR2: LNHNV and YYDKDF (reference sequence). The CDR3 extends over 16 amino acids. The trim removed 0 bases at V and 7 bases at J, leaving 7 bases unmatched. This clonotype appeared many times. The gene calls are TRBV15 and TRBJ2-2; 8 bases are shared with TRBD1. The sequence was obtained from a man aged 25 to 40 who received the YFV17D yellow fever vaccine. This specimen consisted of CD8+ T cells sorted from PBMCs, obtained 5 days after the yellow fever booster vaccination. The CDR3 reads CATSRDLGTGVGELFF. CDR3 nucleotides: TGTGCCACCAGCAGAGATCTAGGGACAGGAGTCGGGGAGCTGTTTTTT.